These 14 T cell receptor beta chains came from one sample sequenced in a study of beta chain features in type 1 diabetes. Study outcomes and limitations: Shortening that was moderate but significant affected the TCRB CDR3s of Type 1 diabetes patients in all four CD4+ subsets.

Their recognized antigens are unknown. As every portion of the isolated RNA was reverse transcribed, the sequencing read expressed TCRB transcripts. TCRdb's copy holds only in-frame clones and misses some; the assay was immunoSEQ multiplex PCR. The sample comprises under 850,000 clones, under 15% of which are singletons, and approximately 0.022% rests with the top ten. Sequencing was performed on naive CD4+ T cells from blood. Receptor source: a man younger than 35 with type 1 diabetes.

This clone has just a few counts. The chain is built from TRBV6-4 and TRBJ2-3, with 12 bases matching TRBD2. The CDR3 contains 16 residues. Unmatched junction bases numbered 1, after V lost 0 bases and J lost 3 bases. The germline V gene has CDR1 MRHNA and CDR2 SNTAGT. CDR3 nucleotide sequence: TGTGCCAGCAGTGACTCCCTAGCGGGGGGGACAGATACGCAGTATTTT. Its protein product is CASSDSLAGGTDTQYF.

This clone was seen a handful of times. The chain is built from TRBV5-6 and TRBJ2-3; D is ambiguous. V was trimmed by 0 bases and J by 1 base, leaving 6 bases between them. Germline CDR1 is SGHDT and CDR2 is YYEEEE. CDR3 length: 14 residues. DNA for the CDR3: TGTGCCAGCAGCTTGGTGTCAGGCACAGATACGCAGTATTTT. Translating gives CASSLVSGTDTQYF.

V gene TRBV25-1 combines with J gene TRBJ1-2; D unresolved. V was clipped by 6 bases and J by 6 bases, with 8 bases between them. Germline V gene lookup returns CDR1 MGHDK and CDR2 SYGVNS. This CDR3 is 11 amino acids long. The CDR3 region is CASRDVDGYTF. CDR3 DNA: TGTGCCAGCAGGGACGTTGATGGCTACACCTTC.

This clone turned up a few times. The chain is built from TRBV5-6 and TRBJ1-1; D remains ambiguous. Germline CDR1 is SGHDT and CDR2 is YYEEEE. Between the trimmed V and J ends, which lost 3 bases and 5 bases, there was a span of 17 bases. This CDR3 has 15 amino acids. The CDR3 DNA is TGTGCCAGCAGCTATGCGGGAGGCGGTGGGACTGAAGCTTTCTTT. Its protein is CASSYAGGGGTEAFF.

The rearrangement links TRBV30 to TRBJ1-1; D gene unclear. This CDR3 region has 12 residues. In germline, CDR1 is GTSNPN, CDR2 SVGIG (reference sequence). The germline V and J ends were trimmed by 3 bases and 5 bases, with 10 bases remaining between them. CDR3: CAWSRPGTEAFF. The CDR3 nucleotides are TGTGCCTGGAGCAGGCCGGGAACTGAAGCTTTCTTT.

This clone turned up a few times. The V call is TRBV7-9, the J call TRBJ1-2; D is undetermined. The ends were cut back, 3 bases at V and 7 bases at J, with 15 bases in the middle. The germline V gene has CDR1 SEHNR and CDR2 FQNEAQ (reference sequence). The CDR3 runs 14 residues. The CDR3 reads CASSLAGRSRGYTF. CDR3 nucleotides: TGTGCCAGCAGCTTGGCGGGCAGGTCTCGTGGCTACACCTTC. Looking up the rest from reference TRBV7-9 and TRBJ1-2 gives the full variable domain: DTGVSQNPRHKITKRGQNVTFRCDPISEHNRLYWYRQTLGQGPEFLTYFQNEAQLEKSRLLSDRFSAERPKGSFSTLEIQRTEQGDSAMYLCASSLAGRSRGYTFGSGTRLTVV.

The chain links TRBV28 to TRBJ2-7, with D possibly TRBD1 on 5 matching bases. Per germline, CDR1 MDHEN and CDR2 SYDVKM. This CDR3 is 13 amino acids long. Between the trimmed V and J ends, which lost 6 bases and 1 base, there was a span of 10 bases. The CDR3: CASRSGQSYEQYF. CDR3 nucleotide sequence: TGTGCCAGCAGGTCAGGGCAGTCCTACGAGCAGTACTTC.

This chain joins TRBV19 and TRBJ2-1; 13 positions match TRBD2. This CDR3 comprises 18 residues. V lost 5 bases, J lost 2 bases, and 9 bases stayed unmatched. CDR1 and CDR2 (germline): LNHDA, SQIVND (reference sequence). The CDR3 region has the DNA TGTGCCAGTAGTCCACGGACTAGCGGGGGAGGGACCTACAATGAGCAGTTCTTC. It specifies CASSPRTSGGGTYNEQFF.

In the case of this clone: The same CDR3 arises from other DNA sequences in this sample as well. The chain links TRBV30 to TRBJ2-7; D call uncertain. Per the germline V gene, CDR1 is GTSNPN and CDR2 is SVGIG (reference sequence). The CDR3 sequence is 12 residues long. The V and J ends lost 3 bases and 3 bases respectively, with 9 bases between them. The CDR3 DNA sequence: TGTGCCTGGAGCGGGCCAGGCTACGAGCAGTACTTC. This encodes CAWSGPGYEQYF.

The V call is TRBV5-1, the J call TRBJ1-2, with TRBD1 as a possible D gene (5 bases). The V and J ends lost 1 base and 7 bases respectively, with 17 bases between them. There are 15 residues in the CDR3. Germline V gene data show CDR1 as SGHRS and CDR2 as YFSETQ. CDR3 sequence (DNA): TGCGCCAGCAGCTTGTCCCCGACAGTCAACGGTGGCTACACCTTC. Translating it yields CASSLSPTVNGGYTF.

This clone was recorded a few times. The V and J genes are TRBV7-3 and TRBJ2-3; 13 bases match TRBD2. This CDR3 spans 18 amino acids. In germline, CDR1 is SGHTA, CDR2 FQGTGA. V lost 5 bases to trimming and J lost 0 bases; unmatched junction nucleotides: 8. As DNA, the CDR3 is TGTGCCAGCAGCGCTACTAGCGGGAGGGGTGAAAGCACAGATACGCAGTATTTT. This encodes CASSATSGRGESTDTQYF. The full variable domain, completed using reference TRBV7-3 and TRBJ2-3, is GAGVSQTPSNKVTEKGKYVELRCDPISGHTALYWYRQSLGQGPEFLIYFQGTGAADDSGLPNDRFFAVRPEGSVSTLKIQRTERGDSAVYLCASSATSGRGESTDTQYFGPGTRLTVL.

This clone was observed a few times. This chain uses TRBV7-9 with TRBJ2-1; the D gene could be TRBD1 or TRBD2 (6 bases each). Trimming cost V 5 bases and J 8 bases, with 22 bases left between them. The CDR3 contains 16 residues. The germline gives CDR1 SEHNR, CDR2 FQNEAQ (reference sequence). DNA for the CDR3: TGTGCCAGCAGCCCTTGGGGAGTGGCAGGGGAGGATGAGCAGTTCTTC. Translated, it gives CASSPWGVAGEDEQFF.

The CDR3 DNA sequence: TGTGCCTGGAAGAGGCTCCTCACAGATACGCAGTATTTT. This translates into CAWKRLLTDTQYF. The chain has TRBV30 and TRBJ2-3, with D unclear. Trimming took 4 bases from V and 2 from J, leaving 10 bases between them. CDR1 GTSNPN and CDR2 SVGIG come from the germline V gene (reference sequence). The CDR3 spans 13 residues.

This clone has more than one count but fewer than ten. The chain employs TRBV30 and TRBJ1-3, with D perhaps matching TRBD1 (5 bases). Germline loops: CDR1 GTSNPN, CDR2 SVGIG (reference sequence). This CDR3 spans 12 amino acids. V was trimmed by 6 bases and J by 2 bases, leaving 8 bases between them. The CDR3 is CACPGAGNTIYF. The CDR3 region has the DNA TGTGCCTGCCCGGGGGCTGGAAACACCATATATTTT.